This T cell receptor beta chain originates from a study of cytomegalovirus exposure and HLA in healthy donors. The PCR had 60 Vbeta and 13 Jbeta primers. Sequenced by immunoSEQ multiplex PCR; TCRdb stores in-frame clones only, minus some. Among about 110,000 clones listed, approximately 70% were seen once. CDR1 and CDR2 from the germline V gene are MRHNA and SNTAGT. V lost 2 bases, J lost 4 bases, and 6 bases lay in between. The CDR3 runs 13 residues. In this sample, this clone turned up a few times. The receptor was isolated from a woman aged 25-40 years in good health and CMV-seronegative. This chain links TRBV6-4 with TRBJ2-1, with D possibly being TRBD2 (6 bases). The sample taken for sequencing was PBMCs. CDR3 sequence reads: CASSDREYNEQFF. CDR3 nucleotides: TGTGCCAGCAGTGACCGGGAGTACAATGAGCAGTTCTTC.